There are a few counts of the clone carrying this T cell receptor beta chain. Its specificity is unknown. TCRdb ran MiXCR on the reads and lists one entry per CDR3 protein. This sample has fewer than 1,000,000 distinct CDR3 sequences; around 31% occur once, and the top ten carry roughly 13%. These data are taken from a study of T cell repertoires in cytomegalovirus infection. CDR1 is MNHNY, CDR2 SVGAGI, per germline (reference sequence). V was trimmed by 4 bases and J by 5 bases, leaving 20 bases between them. There are 17 residues in the CDR3. The source is a human donor in good health (CMV status not recorded). Some clones in this sample may be carry-over from other donors' samples. The chain recombines TRBV6-6 with TRBJ2-2, with TRBD1 as a possible D gene (6 bases). The specimen was cultured CD8+ T cells from PBMCs, collected from culture after CMV antigen stimulation. The CDR3 loop is CASSLVGTTRGTGELFF. CDR3 DNA: TGTGCCAGCAGTTTGGTGGGGACAACGAGAGGGACCGGGGAGCTGTTTTTT.